This T cell receptor (beta chain) was found in a study of shared clonotypes between healthy human individuals. Overall study: Contributing individuals were a couple of females and a few males aged 18 to 49.

Donors had no recently reported acute infections or vaccinations and were HIV-negative. The CDR3 loop spans 13 amino acids. V dropped 7 bases and J dropped 0; count of bases not matched to a gene: 5. From germline, CDR1 is SQVTM and CDR2 ANQGSEA. Here immunoSEQ multiplex PCR was the method, and the copy in TCRdb shows in-frame clones only, minus some. The sample contains roughly 700,000 clones, approximately 79% of which appear only once. The receptor was isolated from a woman aged 25 to 45 in good health. The gene calls are TRBV29-1 and TRBJ1-1, with 7 bases matching TRBD1. Sequencing was performed on memory CD4+ T cells sorted from blood. The subset: CD45RA-negative fraction. For the CDR3, the DNA is TGCAGCGCCGCGGGACAGATGAACACTGAAGCTTTCTTT. Translation: CSAAGQMNTEAFF. Full variable domain (rest looked up from reference TRBV29-1 and TRBJ1-1): SAVISQKPSRDICQRGTSLTIQCQVDSQVTMMFWYRQQPGQSLTLIATANQGSEATYESGFVIDKFPISRPNLTFSTLTVSNMSPEDSSIYLCSAAGQMNTEAFFGQGTRLTVV.